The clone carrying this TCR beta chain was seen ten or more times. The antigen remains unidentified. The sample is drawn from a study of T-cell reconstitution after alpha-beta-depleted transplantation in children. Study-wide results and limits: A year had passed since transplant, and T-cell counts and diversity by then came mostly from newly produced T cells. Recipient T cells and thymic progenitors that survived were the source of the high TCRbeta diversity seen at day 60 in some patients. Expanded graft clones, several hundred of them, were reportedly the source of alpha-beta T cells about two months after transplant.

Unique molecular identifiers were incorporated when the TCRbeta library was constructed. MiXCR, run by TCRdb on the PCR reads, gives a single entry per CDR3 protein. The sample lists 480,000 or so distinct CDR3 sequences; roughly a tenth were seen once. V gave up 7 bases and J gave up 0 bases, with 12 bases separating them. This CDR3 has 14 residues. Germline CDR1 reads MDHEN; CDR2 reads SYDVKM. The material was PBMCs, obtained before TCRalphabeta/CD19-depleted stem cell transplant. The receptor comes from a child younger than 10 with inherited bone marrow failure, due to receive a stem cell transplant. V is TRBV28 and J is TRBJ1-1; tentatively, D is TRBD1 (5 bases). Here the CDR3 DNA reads TGTGCCAGCAACTTAGGGGTTCTGAACACTGAAGCTTTCTTT. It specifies CASNLGVLNTEAFF.